These 24 T cell receptor beta chains share one sample of origin, sequenced in a study of long-term antiretroviral therapy in people with HIV. An immunoSEQ assay, version v3.0, was performed at survey level. Using immunoSEQ multiplex PCR, the repertoire was profiled, and TCRdb retains in-frame clones only, with some absent. The sample includes some 24,000 clones, roughly 89% of them seen just once. The sequencing used unsorted PBMCs, collected 1.8 years before starting antiretroviral therapy. These TCRs come from a man aged 45 to 65 with HIV.

V usage is TRBV5-1 and J usage is TRBJ1-4, with 8 positions matching TRBD1. Germline CDR1 is SGHRS and CDR2 is YFSETQ. The CDR3 is 15 amino acids. With V trimmed by 4 bases and J by 2 bases, 4 bases remained unmatched. The CDR3 DNA sequence: TGCGCCAGCAGCGCCTACAGGGGGACTAATGAAAAACTGTTTTTT. Translated, it gives CASSAYRGTNEKLFF.

The rearrangement joins TRBV10-2 to TRBJ2-2; TRBD2 agrees at 9 bases. Germline values: CDR1 WSHSY, CDR2 SAAADI. This CDR3 is 16 amino acids long. Trimming cost V 7 bases and J 1 base; bases outside gene matches: 7. The CDR3 DNA follows: TGCGCCAGCATAGAGCAACTAGCGGGGAACACCGGGGAGCTGTTTTTT. This codes for CASIEQLAGNTGELFF.

This clone was seen a few times. The V call is TRBV11-2, the J call TRBJ1-6; D ambiguous. V dropped 2 bases and J dropped 4 bases, with 12 bases sitting between them. CDR3 length: 16 amino acids. From germline, CDR1 is SGHAT and CDR2 FQNNGV. CDR3 region: CASSLRFSQYNSPLHF. The DNA for the CDR3 is TGTGCCAGCAGCTTAAGGTTCAGCCAGTATAATTCACCCCTCCACTTT.

This rearrangement joins TRBV14 to TRBJ2-1, with 8 bases aligning to TRBD2. Unmatched junction bases numbered 7, after V lost 3 bases and J lost 3 bases. Germline V gene lookup returns CDR1 SGHDN and CDR2 FVKESK. The CDR3 runs to 16 residues. The CDR3 sequence: CASSHLTSGSYNEQFF. The DNA for the CDR3 is TGTGCCAGCAGCCACCTAACTAGCGGAAGCTACAATGAGCAGTTCTTC.

This chain uses TRBV7-8 with TRBJ2-3, with a tentative D call TRBD1 (7 bases). There are 16 residues in the CDR3. Trimming pared 5 bases from V and 3 bases from J, leaving 18 bases between. Germline assignment: CDR1 SGHVS and CDR2 FQNEAQ. DNA for the CDR3: TGTGCCAGCAGCCTTCCAGGGGGGAGTGGTACAGATACGCAGTATTTT. Translated: CASSLPGGSGTDTQYF. The entire variable domain, with the rest obtained from reference TRBV7-8 and TRBJ2-3, is as follows: GAGVSQSPRYKVAKRGQDVALRCDPISGHVSLFWYQQALGQGPEFLTYFQNEAQLDKSGLPSDRFFAERPEGSVSTLKIQRTQQEDSAVYLCASSLPGGSGTDTQYFGPGTRLTVL.

This clone was counted between two and nine times. The V gene is TRBV28, the J gene TRBJ1-1; D is uncertain. The CDR3 sequence is 13 residues long. Per the germline V gene, CDR1 is MDHEN and CDR2 is SYDVKM. V lost 7 bases to trimming and J lost 8 bases, with 17 bases between them. The CDR3 DNA sequence: TGTGCCAGCACGAAGGCAGGCGCGGTCGAAGCTTTCTTT. Its translation: CASTKAGAVEAFF.

The rearrangement links TRBV7-8 to TRBJ2-7; 9 bases are shared with TRBD2. The CDR3 runs 15 residues. Germline-derived CDR1 and CDR2 are SGHVS and FQNEAQ. V lost 5 bases and J lost 6; bases outside the gene matches: 11. The CDR3 sequence: CASSLTSGQPFEQYF. The CDR3 DNA sequence: TGTGCCAGCAGCCTGACTAGCGGACAGCCCTTCGAGCAGTACTTC.

On this clone itself: One junction end does not reproduce the germline sequence, and a read error may be involved. This chain joins TRBV14 and TRBJ2-3, with 9 bases that match TRBD1. CDR1 SGHDN and CDR2 FVKESK come from the germline V gene. This CDR3 comprises 12 residues. DNA of the CDR3: TGTGCCAGCAGCCCCTTGGGGGACAGGGTGGATTTT. Translating gives CASSPLGDRVDF.

The chain joins TRBV18 to TRBJ2-1; 7 bases fit TRBD1. CDR3 length: 14 residues. The ends lost 6 bases at V and 9 bases at J; junction bases unmatched: 11. The germline CDR1 and CDR2 sequences are KGHSH and LQKENI. CDR3 nucleotide sequence: TGTGCCAGCTCTTTTTCGACAGGGACATTTGAGCAGTTCTTC. Its protein product is CASSFSTGTFEQFF. Drawing the rest from reference TRBV18 and TRBJ2-1, the complete variable domain is NAGVMQNPRHLVRRRGQEARLRCSPMKGHSHVYWYRQLPEEGLKFMVYLQKENIIDESGMPKERFSAEFPKEGPSILRIQQVVRGDSAAYFCASSFSTGTFEQFFGPGTRLTVL.

The V and J genes are TRBV5-1 and TRBJ2-7; 7 bases match TRBD1. CDR3 size: 15 residues. The J segment lost 3 bases and the V segment lost 0 bases, leaving 6 bases of the junction unmatched. Germline V lookup: CDR1 SGHRS, CDR2 YFSETQ. CDR3 DNA: TGCGCCAGCAGCTTGGTCGCAGGGGGATTCTACGAGCAGTACTTC. Its translation: CASSLVAGGFYEQYF.

The chain recombines TRBV7-2 with TRBJ2-5, with 9 bases identical to TRBD2. CDR3 size: 16 residues. CDR1 and CDR2 (germline): SGHTA, FQGNSA. J lost 5 bases, V lost 2 bases, and 9 bases had no gene match. CDR3: CASSLSRGGALETQYF. In DNA, the CDR3 is TGTGCCAGCAGCTTATCTCGCGGGGGGGCCTTGGAGACCCAGTACTTC.

This clone was counted once. The chain uses TRBV7-2 and TRBJ1-6; weak D call: TRBD1 (5 bases). The V gene lost 0 bases and the J gene lost 3 bases, with 9 bases spanning the gap. Germline V lookup: CDR1 SGHTA, CDR2 FQGNSA. The CDR3 spans 16 residues. The CDR3 region has the DNA TGTGCCAGCAGCTTAGCCAGGGAGGTCTATAATTCACCCCTCCACTTT. It encodes CASSLAREVYNSPLHF.

This sequence joins TRBV7-3 and TRBJ2-1; 9 bases fit TRBD2. Trimming took 5 bases from V and 12 from J; bases not matched to a gene: 14. Germline lookup yields CDR1 SGHTA and CDR2 FQGTGA. The CDR3 is 15 residues long. The CDR3, as DNA: TGTGCCAGCAGCCCAACGGGGCTAGCGGGAACCCGGCAGTTCTTC. Translating it yields CASSPTGLAGTRQFF.

The chain couples TRBV7-2 to TRBJ1-1, with D maybe TRBD1 (5 bases). CDR1 is SGHTA and CDR2 is FQGNSA in the germline V gene. The CDR3 is 14 residues long. Trimming shortened V by 3 bases and J by 2 bases, and 10 bases separated the two germline ends. The CDR3 sequence: CASSFSRVNTEAFF. CDR3 coding DNA: TGTGCCAGCAGCTTCAGCAGGGTTAACACTGAAGCTTTCTTT.

V gene TRBV7-2 combines with J gene TRBJ1-4; TRBD1 matches at 12 bases. V gave up 7 bases and J gave up 10 bases; unmatched junction bases: 7. The germline V gene encodes CDR1 SGHTA and CDR2 FQGNSA. The CDR3 loop spans 14 amino acids. The CDR3 loop reads CASTRDRGLGKLFF. The CDR3 nucleotides are TGTGCCAGCACCAGGGACAGGGGGCTAGGAAAACTGTTTTTT.

There are a few counts of this clone. The chain couples TRBV7-9 to TRBJ2-2; D is undetermined. Per the germline V gene, CDR1 is SEHNR and CDR2 is FQNEAQ (reference sequence). This CDR3 is built from 15 residues. Trimming removed 4 bases at V and 6 bases at J, with 15 bases between. The CDR3 coding sequence is TGTGCCAGCAGCTCAAGGGTAATTCGCGCCGGGGAGCTGTTTTTT. Its protein is CASSSRVIRAGELFF.

The rearrangement joins TRBV14 to TRBJ2-5; D gene uncertain. The germline V and J ends were trimmed by 1 base and 7 bases, with 4 bases remaining between them. The CDR3 has 11 amino acids. The germline V gene has CDR1 SGHDN and CDR2 FVKESK. The CDR3 DNA reads TGTGCCAGCAGCCAAGGCTTGACCCAGTACTTC. Protein: CASSQGLTQYF.

The J gene is TRBJ1-2, the V gene TRBV6-1; D is possibly TRBD1 (5 bases). Germline CDR1 is MNHNS and CDR2 is SASEGT. Between the trimmed V and J ends, which lost 3 bases and 3 bases, there was a span of 11 bases. The CDR3 is made up of 14 amino acids. As DNA, the CDR3 is TGTGCCAGCAGTGATCTGCCGGGGGACTATGGCTACACCTTC. Translating gives CASSDLPGDYGYTF.

V is TRBV5-1 and J is TRBJ2-1; D perhaps matches TRBD2 (7 bases). The CDR3 has 14 residues. Germline CDR1 reads SGHRS; CDR2 reads YFSETQ. V was cut by 4 bases and J by 5 bases, with 13 bases left in between. CDR3 sequence (DNA): TGCGCCAGCAGCGGGGGGGCCGAAAACAATGAGCAGTTCTTC. Translation gives CASSGGAENNEQFF.

V and J are TRBV15 and TRBJ2-5; 10 bases fit TRBD1. V lost 5 bases, J lost 4 bases, and 7 bases stayed unmatched. CDR3 length equals 15 residues. Germline assignment: CDR1 LNHNV and CDR2 YYDKDF (reference sequence). CDR3 DNA sequence: TGTGCCACCAGCCCCGTGACAGGGGGCGGAGAGACCCAGTACTTC. Protein product: CATSPVTGGGETQYF.

This clone has a single count. J is TRBJ1-5 and V is TRBV28, with no clear D. Trimming took 3 bases from V and 9 from J, leaving 6 bases between them. Per the germline V gene, CDR1 is MDHEN and CDR2 is SYDVKM. This CDR3 contains 11 residues. CDR3 sequence: CASSFAGPQHF. The CDR3 DNA is TGTGCCAGCAGTTTCGCCGGGCCCCAGCATTTT.

The rearrangement links TRBV4-1 to TRBJ1-5; the match to TRBD1 covers 8 bases. This CDR3 region has 13 residues. Germline trimming cut 7 bases from V and 7 bases from J; bases unmatched to any gene: 6. Germline CDR1 reads MGHRA; CDR2 reads YSYEKL. In nucleotides, the CDR3 is TGCGCCAGCACCGGACAGGGTGGGCAGCCCCAGCATTTT. This gives the protein CASTGQGGQPQHF.

The chain combines TRBV18 with TRBJ1-2; possible D gene TRBD1, 6 bases. The germline V and J ends were trimmed by 1 base and 5 bases, with 17 bases remaining between them. This CDR3 region has 16 residues. Germline V CDR1 and CDR2: KGHSH, LQKENI. CDR3 region: CASSPLLSQGGYGYTF. The CDR3 nucleotides are TGTGCCAGCTCACCACTACTCTCCCAAGGGGGATATGGCTACACCTTC.

This clone came up a few times. The V and J genes are TRBV7-3 and TRBJ2-1; D gene ambiguous. Germline assignment: CDR1 SGHTA and CDR2 FQGTGA. V lost 4 bases, J lost 5 bases, and 6 bases lay in between. The CDR3 sequence is 12 residues long. Written as DNA, the CDR3 is TGTGCCAGCAGCTCCCAGAACAATGAGCAGTTCTTC. It codes for CASSSQNNEQFF.